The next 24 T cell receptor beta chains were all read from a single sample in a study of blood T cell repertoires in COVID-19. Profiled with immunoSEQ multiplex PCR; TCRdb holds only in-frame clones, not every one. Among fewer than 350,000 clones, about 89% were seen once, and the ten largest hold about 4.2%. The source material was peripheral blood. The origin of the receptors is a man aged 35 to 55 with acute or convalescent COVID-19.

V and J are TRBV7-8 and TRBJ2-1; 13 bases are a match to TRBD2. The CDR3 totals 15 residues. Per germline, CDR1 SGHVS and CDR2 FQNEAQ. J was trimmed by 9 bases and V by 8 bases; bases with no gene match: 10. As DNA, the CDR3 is TGTGCCAGCCGACCAACTAGCGGGGGGGCCGGTGAGCAGTTCTTC. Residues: CASRPTSGGAGEQFF.

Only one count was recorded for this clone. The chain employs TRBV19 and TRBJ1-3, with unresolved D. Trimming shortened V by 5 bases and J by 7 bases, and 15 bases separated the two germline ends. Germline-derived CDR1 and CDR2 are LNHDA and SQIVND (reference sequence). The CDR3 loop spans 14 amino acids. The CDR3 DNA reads TGTGCCAGTAGTCCGGACTCTCGTGGCAACACCATATATTTT. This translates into CASSPDSRGNTIYF.

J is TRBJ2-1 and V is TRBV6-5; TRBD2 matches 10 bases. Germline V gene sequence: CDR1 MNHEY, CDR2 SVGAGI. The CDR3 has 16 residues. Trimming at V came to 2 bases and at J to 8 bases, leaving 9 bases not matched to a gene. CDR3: CASSYRVSGGADEQFF. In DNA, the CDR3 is TGTGCCAGCAGTTACAGGGTGAGCGGGGGGGCGGATGAGCAGTTCTTC.

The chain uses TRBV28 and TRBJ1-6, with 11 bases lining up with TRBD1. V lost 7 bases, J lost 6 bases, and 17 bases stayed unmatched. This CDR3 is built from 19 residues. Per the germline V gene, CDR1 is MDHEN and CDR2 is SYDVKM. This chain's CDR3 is CASNTGQGVFPPSNSPLHF. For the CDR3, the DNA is TGTGCCAGCAACACGGGACAGGGGGTGTTCCCCCCCTCTAATTCACCCCTCCACTTT.

CDR3 in amino acids: CASSFEGGTNTEAFF. Written as DNA, the CDR3 is TGCGCCAGCAGCTTTGAGGGGGGGACGAACACTGAAGCTTTCTTT. The chain has TRBV5-1 and TRBJ1-1, with D possibly being TRBD1 (6 bases). The CDR3 is made up of 15 amino acids. V lost 2 bases to trimming and J lost 1 base, with 12 bases between them. Germline loops: CDR1 SGHRS, CDR2 YFSETQ.

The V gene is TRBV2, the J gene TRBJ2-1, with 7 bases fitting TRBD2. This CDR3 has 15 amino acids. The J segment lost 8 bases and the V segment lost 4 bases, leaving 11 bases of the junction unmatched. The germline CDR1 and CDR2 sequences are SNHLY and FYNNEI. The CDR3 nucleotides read TGTGCCAGCAGTGTACTAGCTCCGGGAGGCGATGAGCAGTTCTTC. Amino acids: CASSVLAPGGDEQFF.

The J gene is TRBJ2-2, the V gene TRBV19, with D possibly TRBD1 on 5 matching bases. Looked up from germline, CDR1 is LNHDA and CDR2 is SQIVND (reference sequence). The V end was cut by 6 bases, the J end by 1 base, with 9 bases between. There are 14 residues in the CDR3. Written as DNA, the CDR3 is TGTGCCAGTAGGGACAACCTGAACACCGGGGAGCTGTTTTTT. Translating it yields CASRDNLNTGELFF.

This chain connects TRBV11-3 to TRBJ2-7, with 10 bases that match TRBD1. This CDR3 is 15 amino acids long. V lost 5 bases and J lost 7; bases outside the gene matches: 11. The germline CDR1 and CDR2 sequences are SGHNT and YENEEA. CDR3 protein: CASSIFGTGDEEQYF. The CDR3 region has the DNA TGTGCCAGCAGCATTTTTGGGACAGGGGATGAAGAGCAGTACTTC.

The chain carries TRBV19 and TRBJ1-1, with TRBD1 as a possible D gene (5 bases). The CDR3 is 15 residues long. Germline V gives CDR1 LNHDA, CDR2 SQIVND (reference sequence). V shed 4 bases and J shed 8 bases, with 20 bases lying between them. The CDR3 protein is CASSSSGTAGGEAFF. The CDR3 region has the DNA TGTGCCAGTAGTAGTAGCGGGACGGCCGGCGGGGAAGCTTTCTTT.

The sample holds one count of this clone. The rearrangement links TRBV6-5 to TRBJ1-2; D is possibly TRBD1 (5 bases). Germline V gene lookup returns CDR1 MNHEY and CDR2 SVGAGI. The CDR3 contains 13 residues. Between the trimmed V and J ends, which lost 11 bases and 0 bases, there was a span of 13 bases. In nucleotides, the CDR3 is TGTGCCGGGGGGACGCCTGCTAACTATGGCTACACCTTC. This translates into CAGGTPANYGYTF.

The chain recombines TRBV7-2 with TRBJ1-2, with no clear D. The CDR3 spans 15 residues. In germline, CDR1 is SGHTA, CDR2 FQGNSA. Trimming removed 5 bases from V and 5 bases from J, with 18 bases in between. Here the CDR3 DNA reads TGTGCCAGCAGCCCCAGATCAGGAGGCCGATATGGCTACACCTTC. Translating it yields CASSPRSGGRYGYTF.

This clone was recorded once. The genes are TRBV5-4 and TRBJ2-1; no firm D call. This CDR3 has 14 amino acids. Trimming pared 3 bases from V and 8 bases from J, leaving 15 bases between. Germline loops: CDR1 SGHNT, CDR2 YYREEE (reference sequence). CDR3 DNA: TGTGCCAGCAGCTCCGCCGGCGGCCCGGATGAGCAGTTCTTC. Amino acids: CASSSAGGPDEQFF. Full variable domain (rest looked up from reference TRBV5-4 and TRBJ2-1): ETGVTQSPTHLIKTRGQQVTLRCSSQSGHNTVSWYQQALGQGPQFIFQYYREEENGRGNFPPRFSGLQFPNYSSELNVNALELDDSALYLCASSSAGGPDEQFFGPGTRLTVL.

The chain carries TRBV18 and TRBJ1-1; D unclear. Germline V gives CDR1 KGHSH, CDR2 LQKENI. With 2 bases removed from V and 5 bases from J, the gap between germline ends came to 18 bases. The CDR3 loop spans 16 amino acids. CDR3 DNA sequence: TGTGCCAGCTCACCAGCCCTAATCTCCCCCTCTACTGAAGCTTTCTTT. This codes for CASSPALISPSTEAFF.

The CDR3 is CASSQWGGASYNEQFF. CDR3 nucleotides: TGTGCCAGCAGCCAATGGGGGGGGGCCTCCTACAATGAGCAGTTCTTC. This rearrangement joins TRBV14 to TRBJ2-1; possible D gene TRBD2, 7 bases. Per germline, CDR1 SGHDN and CDR2 FVKESK. CDR3 size: 16 residues. V lost 2 bases to trimming and J lost 0 bases, with 11 bases between them.

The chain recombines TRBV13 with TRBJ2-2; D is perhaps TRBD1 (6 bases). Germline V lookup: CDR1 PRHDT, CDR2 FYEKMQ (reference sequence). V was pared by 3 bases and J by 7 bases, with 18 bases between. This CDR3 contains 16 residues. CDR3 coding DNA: TGTGCCAGCAGCTTGGGGGCGCAGGGGCCGATCGGGGAGCTGTTTTTT. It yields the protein CASSLGAQGPIGELFF.

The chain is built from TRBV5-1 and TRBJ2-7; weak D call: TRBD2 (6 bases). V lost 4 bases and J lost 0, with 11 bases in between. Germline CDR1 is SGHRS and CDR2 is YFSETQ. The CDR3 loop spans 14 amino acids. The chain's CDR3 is CASSPDGSSYEQYF. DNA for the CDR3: TGCGCCAGCAGCCCCGACGGGAGCTCCTACGAGCAGTACTTC.

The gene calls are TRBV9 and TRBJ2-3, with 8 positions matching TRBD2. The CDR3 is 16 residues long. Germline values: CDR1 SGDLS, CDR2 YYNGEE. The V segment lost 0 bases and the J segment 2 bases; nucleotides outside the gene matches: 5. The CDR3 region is CASSVGTSGPTDTQYF. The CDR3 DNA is TGTGCCAGCAGCGTAGGAACTAGCGGACCCACAGATACGCAGTATTTT.

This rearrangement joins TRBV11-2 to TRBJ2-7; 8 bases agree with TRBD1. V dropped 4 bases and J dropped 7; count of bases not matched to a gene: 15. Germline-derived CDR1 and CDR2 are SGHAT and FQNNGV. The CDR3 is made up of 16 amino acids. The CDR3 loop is CASSWVGGQGAGEQYF. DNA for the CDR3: TGTGCCAGCAGCTGGGTGGGAGGACAGGGTGCGGGGGAGCAGTACTTC.

The CDR3 DNA reads TGTGCCAGCAGATCCTCCCACAGGGGGAACTATGGCTACACCTTC. It codes for CASRSSHRGNYGYTF. The chain carries TRBV5-4 and TRBJ1-2; 8 bases are shared with TRBD1. The CDR3 spans 15 residues. With V trimmed by 5 bases and J by 2 bases, 8 bases remained unmatched. Germline V gene sequence: CDR1 SGHNT, CDR2 YYREEE (reference sequence).

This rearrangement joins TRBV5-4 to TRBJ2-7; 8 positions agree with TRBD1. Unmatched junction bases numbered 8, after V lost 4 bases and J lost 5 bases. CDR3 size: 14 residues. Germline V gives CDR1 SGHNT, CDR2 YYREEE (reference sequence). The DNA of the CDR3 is TGTGCCAGCAGCCGAACGGACAGGGACCACGAGCAGTACTTC. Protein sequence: CASSRTDRDHEQYF. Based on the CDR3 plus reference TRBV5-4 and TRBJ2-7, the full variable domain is ETGVTQSPTHLIKTRGQQVTLRCSSQSGHNTVSWYQQALGQGPQFIFQYYREEENGRGNFPPRFSGLQFPNYSSELNVNALELDDSALYLCASSRTDRDHEQYFGPGTRLTVT.

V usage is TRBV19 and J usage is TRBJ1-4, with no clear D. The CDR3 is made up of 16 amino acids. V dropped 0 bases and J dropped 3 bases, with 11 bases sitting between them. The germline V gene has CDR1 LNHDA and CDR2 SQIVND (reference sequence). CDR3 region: CASSIDHGVPNEKLFF. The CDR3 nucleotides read TGTGCCAGTAGTATAGATCACGGGGTCCCTAATGAAAAACTGTTTTTT.

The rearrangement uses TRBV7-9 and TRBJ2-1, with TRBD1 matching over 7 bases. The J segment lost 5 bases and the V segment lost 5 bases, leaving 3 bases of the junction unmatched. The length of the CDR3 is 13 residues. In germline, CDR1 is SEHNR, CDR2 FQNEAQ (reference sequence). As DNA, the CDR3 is TGTGCCAGCAGCCCGGGACAGCACAATGAGCAGTTCTTC. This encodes CASSPGQHNEQFF.

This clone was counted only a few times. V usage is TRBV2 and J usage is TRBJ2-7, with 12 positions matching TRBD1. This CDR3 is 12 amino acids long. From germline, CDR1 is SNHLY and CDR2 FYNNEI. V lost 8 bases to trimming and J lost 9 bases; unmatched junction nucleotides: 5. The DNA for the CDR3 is TGTGCCAGCCGGGACAGGGGGCAAGGGCAGTACTTC. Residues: CASRDRGQGQYF.

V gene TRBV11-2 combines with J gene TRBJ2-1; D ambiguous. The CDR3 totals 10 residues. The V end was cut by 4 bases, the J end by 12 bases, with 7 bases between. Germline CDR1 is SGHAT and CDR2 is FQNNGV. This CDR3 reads CASSYQWQFF. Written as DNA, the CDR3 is TGTGCCAGCAGCTATCAGTGGCAGTTCTTC.